This T cell receptor beta chain appears in the sequencing data of a study of T-cell reconstitution after alpha-beta-depleted transplantation in children. Unique molecular identifiers were used to barcode this TCRbeta library. Each CDR3 protein is one row after TCRdb ran MiXCR on the PCR reads. The sample has around 440,000 distinct CDR3 sequences; 8% to 11% are singletons. The length of the CDR3 is 14 residues. Germline V gene data show CDR1 as DFQATT and CDR2 as SNEGSKA (reference sequence). Deletions cut 0 bases from V and 4 bases from J, with 12 bases between. This clonotype was counted ten times or more.

V is TRBV20-1 and J is TRBJ1-2; D is ambiguous. The source of this sequence is a child younger than 10 with inherited bone marrow failure, due to receive a stem cell transplant. Specimen: PBMCs, collected before TCRalphabeta/CD19-depleted stem cell transplant. In DNA, the CDR3 is TGCAGTGCTAGAGAGGCGGGTTCCGCCTATGGCTACACCTTC. Protein product: CSAREAGSAYGYTF.